One sample yielded the 21 T cell receptor beta chains listed below, sequenced in a study of blood T cell repertoires in COVID-19 (dated by TCRdb to about 2020). Libraries came from the immunoSEQ multiplex PCR assay. This immuneACCESS table, as held by TCRdb, lists in-frame sequences with V and J called but not all clones. Of the missing ones, under half trace to an unresolved V gene in checked studies; the others have no known cause. The sample contains under 300,000 clones, approximately 80% of them found a single time. Clones ranked in the top ten supply around 16% of the sample. The source material was PBMCs or T cells enriched from blood (not recorded which). The receptor set was obtained from a man aged 35-49 years who had recovered from COVID-19.

This clone occurred once. The rearrangement links TRBV19 to TRBJ1-1, with D perhaps TRBD1 (5 bases). CDR3 length equals 15 residues. Germline V gives CDR1 LNHDA, CDR2 SQIVND (reference sequence). The V and J ends lost 4 bases and 1 base respectively, with 13 bases between them. The CDR3 nucleotides are TGTGCCAGTAGTACGCCGGGACTGGCGAACACTGAAGCTTTCTTT. Its translation: CASSTPGLANTEAFF. The complete variable domain, with remaining parts taken from reference TRBV19 and TRBJ1-1, reads DGGITQSPKYLFRKEGQNVTLSCEQNLNHDAMYWYRQDPGQGLRLIYYSQIVNDFQKGDIAEGYSVSREKKESFPLTVTSAQKNPTAFYLCASSTPGLANTEAFFGQGTRLTVV.

The rearrangement uses TRBV7-2 and TRBJ2-2; 8 nucleotides line up with TRBD2. The length of the CDR3 is 15 residues. Trimming took 3 bases from V and 4 from J; bases not matched to a gene: 4. The germline V gene has CDR1 SGHTA and CDR2 FQGNSA. CDR3 residues: CASSLSGGLTGELFF. The CDR3 DNA is TGTGCCAGCAGCTTGAGCGGGGGCCTCACCGGGGAGCTGTTTTTT.

This clone was observed a single time. The J gene is TRBJ2-1, the V gene TRBV7-2; no definite D call. The CDR3 extends over 15 amino acids. The germline CDR1 and CDR2 sequences are SGHTA and FQGNSA. V dropped 1 base and J dropped 0 bases, with 7 bases sitting between them. CDR3 loop: CASSLVPFSYNEQFF. Written as DNA, the CDR3 is TGTGCCAGCAGCTTAGTTCCGTTCTCCTACAATGAGCAGTTCTTC.

This sequence joins TRBV5-8 and TRBJ1-5; D not resolved. The CDR3 spans 15 residues. CDR1 is SGHTS, CDR2 YDEGEE, per germline. Trimming shortened V by 0 bases and J by 4 bases, and 11 bases separated the two germline ends. The CDR3 spells CASSLVTVLNQPQHF. The CDR3 DNA sequence: TGTGCCAGCAGCTTGGTAACAGTTTTAAATCAGCCCCAGCATTTT.

The genes are TRBV10-3 and TRBJ1-1; TRBD1 matches 8 bases. With V trimmed by 6 bases and J by 6 bases, 6 bases remained unmatched. Germline V gene data show CDR1 as ENHRY and CDR2 as SYGVKD. CDR3 length equals 13 residues. This CDR3 reads CAISHDRGAEAFF. The CDR3 DNA follows: TGTGCCATCAGCCATGACAGGGGCGCTGAAGCTTTCTTT.

In this sample, this clone turned up a few times. The chain links TRBV5-6 to TRBJ1-5; D unclear. CDR3 size: 13 residues. Trimming left V 0 bases short and J 6 bases short, with 7 bases between. CDR1 is SGHDT, CDR2 YYEEEE, per germline. The CDR3 DNA reads as TGTGCCAGCAGCTTGGGGGAGGGTCAGCCCCAGCATTTT. Its translation is CASSLGEGQPQHF.

This chain uses TRBV25-1 with TRBJ2-1, with TRBD2 as a possible D gene (6 bases). The V end was cut by 1 base, the J end by 4 bases, with 11 bases between. Germline V gives CDR1 MGHDK, CDR2 SYGVNS. This CDR3 has 15 residues. CDR3 amino acids: CASSEFYGGYNEQFF. CDR3 nucleotides: TGTGCCAGCAGTGAATTCTACGGGGGTTACAATGAGCAGTTCTTC.

The V and J genes are TRBV30 and TRBJ2-7; a weak D match, TRBD2 (5 bases). V was trimmed by 2 bases and J by 3 bases, leaving 11 bases between them. The CDR3 contains 13 residues. Germline values: CDR1 GTSNPN, CDR2 SVGIG (reference sequence). In nucleotides, the CDR3 is TGTGCCTGGAGTCGACTAAGTAGCTACGAGCAGTACTTC. Translation gives CAWSRLSSYEQYF.

V is TRBV5-4 and J is TRBJ2-1; 12 bases are shared with TRBD2. With 3 bases clipped from V and 9 bases from J, the junction kept 10 bases outside the gene matches. The CDR3 has 16 residues. Germline lookup yields CDR1 SGHNT and CDR2 YYREEE (reference sequence). CDR3 sequence: CASSSGLAGTSGEQFF. The CDR3, as DNA: TGTGCCAGCAGCTCCGGACTAGCGGGAACTTCCGGTGAGCAGTTCTTC. The whole variable domain, remainder taken from reference TRBV5-4 and TRBJ2-1, is ETGVTQSPTHLIKTRGQQVTLRCSSQSGHNTVSWYQQALGQGPQFIFQYYREEENGRGNFPPRFSGLQFPNYSSELNVNALELDDSALYLCASSSGLAGTSGEQFFGPGTRLTVL.

This chain joins TRBV7-9 and TRBJ1-1; TRBD1 matches 10 bases. Germline values: CDR1 SEHNR, CDR2 FQNEAQ (reference sequence). V shed 4 bases, J shed 1 base, and the junction held 12 bases outside the gene matches. The CDR3 has 18 amino acids. The CDR3 DNA sequence: TGTGCCAGCAGCTCCCGGACAGGGGGGTTTTTTGCGAACACTGAAGCTTTCTTT. This gives the protein CASSSRTGGFFANTEAFF.

This clone was seen a single time. This chain links TRBV18 with TRBJ2-5; TRBD1 is a possible D gene (6 bases). The CDR3 has 15 residues. The germline gives CDR1 KGHSH, CDR2 LQKENI. V gave up 3 bases and J gave up 4 bases, with 15 bases separating them. The CDR3 nucleotides read TGTGCCAGCTCACCCTACACAGGGAGCGGAGAGACCCAGTACTTC. This gives the protein CASSPYTGSGETQYF. Supplemented by reference TRBV18 and TRBJ2-5, the full variable domain reads NAGVMQNPRHLVRRRGQEARLRCSPMKGHSHVYWYRQLPEEGLKFMVYLQKENIIDESGMPKERFSAEFPKEGPSILRIQQVVRGDSAAYFCASSPYTGSGETQYFGPGTRLLVL.

The CDR3 here is CASNRQGPGNTIYF. The DNA of the CDR3 is TGTGCCAGCAACCGACAGGGACCTGGAAACACCATATATTTT. This chain joins TRBV9 and TRBJ1-3, with 7 bases that match TRBD1. In germline, CDR1 is SGDLS, CDR2 YYNGEE. The V segment lost 6 bases and the J segment 2 bases; nucleotides outside the gene matches: 5. The CDR3 has 14 residues.

V usage is TRBV27 and J usage is TRBJ1-2; 8 bases line up with TRBD1. This CDR3 comprises 15 residues. Trimming cost V 5 bases and J 2 bases; bases outside gene matches: 7. Looked up from germline, CDR1 is MNHEY and CDR2 is SMNVEV (reference sequence). DNA for the CDR3: TGTGCCAGCAGTCTCAGGACAGGGATGAACTATGGCTACACCTTC. As protein: CASSLRTGMNYGYTF.

The CDR3 nucleotides read TGTGCCAGCAGCCCGCAGACAGGGGGGGATCAGCCCCAGCATTTT. Protein sequence: CASSPQTGGDQPQHF. The rearrangement uses TRBV7-8 and TRBJ1-5; TRBD1 matches at 9 bases. The CDR3 spans 15 residues. V was clipped by 5 bases and J by 5 bases; unmatched bases: 7. Per the germline V gene, CDR1 is SGHVS and CDR2 is FQNEAQ.

V is TRBV18 and J is TRBJ1-1; TRBD1 matches 8 bases. With 3 bases clipped from V and 0 bases from J, the junction kept 9 bases outside the gene matches. Germline V gene lookup returns CDR1 KGHSH and CDR2 LQKENI. This CDR3 is 17 amino acids long. The DNA of the CDR3 is TGTGCCAGCTCACCGACAGGGGCGCCTATCGTGAACACTGAAGCTTTCTTT. Protein: CASSPTGAPIVNTEAFF. Together with reference TRBV18 and TRBJ1-1, the CDR3 gives the full variable domain: NAGVMQNPRHLVRRRGQEARLRCSPMKGHSHVYWYRQLPEEGLKFMVYLQKENIIDESGMPKERFSAEFPKEGPSILRIQQVVRGDSAAYFCASSPTGAPIVNTEAFFGQGTRLTVV.

V usage is TRBV3-1 (or the pseudogene TRBV3-2) and J usage is TRBJ1-1, with D unclear. This CDR3 comprises 13 residues. V was trimmed by 6 bases and J by 1 base, leaving 9 bases between them. The germline V gene encodes CDR1 LGHDT and CDR2 YNNKEL (reference sequence). The DNA for the CDR3 is TGTGCCAGCAGAGCAAGAAGGAACACTGAAGCTTTCTTT. Residues: CASRARRNTEAFF.

DNA for the CDR3: TGTGCCAGCAGTTCCCCAGGGTTAAGTCAGCCCCAGCATTTT. Protein: CASSSPGLSQPQHF. The rearrangement joins TRBV28 to TRBJ1-5; TRBD1 is a possible D gene (5 bases). The CDR3 runs to 14 residues. With 4 bases removed from V and 6 bases from J, the gap between germline ends came to 13 bases. Germline V gene lookup returns CDR1 MDHEN and CDR2 SYDVKM.

This clone was detected only once. J is TRBJ2-2 and V is TRBV3-1 (or the pseudogene TRBV3-2); 14 nucleotides align to TRBD2. V was pared by 3 bases and J by 4 bases, with 10 bases of the junction left unmatched. The CDR3 sequence is 19 residues long. Germline values: CDR1 LGHDT, CDR2 YNNKEL (reference sequence). CDR3: CASSQRGLAGVLRTGELFF. The CDR3 DNA reads as TGTGCCAGCAGCCAGAGGGGACTAGCGGGAGTATTACGCACCGGGGAGCTGTTTTTT.

About this clone: The sample holds other DNA sequences that translate to the same CDR3. The chain employs TRBV7-9 and TRBJ1-5, with 9 positions matching TRBD1. Trimming took 5 bases from V and 2 from J; bases not matched to a gene: 4. The CDR3 consists of 15 residues. CDR1 SEHNR and CDR2 FQNEAQ come from the germline V gene (reference sequence). CDR3 sequence: CASSPGQGGNQPQHF. The DNA for the CDR3 is TGTGCCAGCAGCCCGGGACAGGGAGGCAATCAGCCCCAGCATTTT.

This chain uses TRBV27 with TRBJ2-7; perhaps TRBD1 as D (5 bases). Trimming stripped 0 bases from V and 5 bases from J, with 11 bases between. The CDR3 runs 14 residues. Germline V gene data show CDR1 as MNHEY and CDR2 as SMNVEV (reference sequence). CDR3: CASSLSRVGHEQYF. CDR3 nucleotide sequence: TGTGCCAGCAGTTTATCCAGGGTTGGGCACGAGCAGTACTTC.

This chain links TRBV19 with TRBJ1-5, with D possibly TRBD1 on 5 matching bases. V lost 3 bases and J 0 bases, leaving 9 bases between the germline ends. This CDR3 contains 15 residues. Germline V lookup: CDR1 LNHDA, CDR2 SQIVND (reference sequence). The DNA for the CDR3 is TGTGCCAGTAGTATGAAGGGGTATAGCAATCAGCCCCAGCATTTT. It yields the protein CASSMKGYSNQPQHF.